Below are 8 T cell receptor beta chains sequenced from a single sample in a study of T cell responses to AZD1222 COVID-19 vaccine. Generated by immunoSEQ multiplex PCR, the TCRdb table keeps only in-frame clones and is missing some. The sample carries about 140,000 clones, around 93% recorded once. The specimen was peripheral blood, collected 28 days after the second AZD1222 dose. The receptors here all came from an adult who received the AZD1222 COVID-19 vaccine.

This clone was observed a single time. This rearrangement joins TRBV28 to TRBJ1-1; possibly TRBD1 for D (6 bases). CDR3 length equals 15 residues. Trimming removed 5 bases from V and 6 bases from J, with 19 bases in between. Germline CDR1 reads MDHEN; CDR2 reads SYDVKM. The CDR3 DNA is TGTGCCAGCAGTCCCGACGGGGGGCGGTCGGCTGAAGCTTTCTTT. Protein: CASSPDGGRSAEAFF.

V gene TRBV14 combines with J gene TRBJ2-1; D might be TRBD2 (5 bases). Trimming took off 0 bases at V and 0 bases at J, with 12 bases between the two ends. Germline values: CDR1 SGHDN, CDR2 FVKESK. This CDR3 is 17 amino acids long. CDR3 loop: CASSQDRRRSSYNEQFF. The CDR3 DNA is TGTGCCAGCAGCCAAGATCGGCGGAGGAGCTCCTACAATGAGCAGTTCTTC.

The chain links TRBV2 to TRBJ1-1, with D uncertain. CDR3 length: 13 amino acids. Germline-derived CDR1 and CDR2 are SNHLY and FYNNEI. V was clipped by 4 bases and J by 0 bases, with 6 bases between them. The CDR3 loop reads CASSADLNTEAFF. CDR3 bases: TGTGCCAGCAGTGCCGACCTGAACACTGAAGCTTTCTTT.

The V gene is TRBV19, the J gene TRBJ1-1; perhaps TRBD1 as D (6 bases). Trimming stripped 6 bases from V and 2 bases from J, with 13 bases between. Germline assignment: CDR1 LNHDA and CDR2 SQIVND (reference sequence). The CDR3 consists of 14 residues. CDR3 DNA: TGTGCCAGTAGCACAACAGGGTATAACACTGAAGCTTTCTTT. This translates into CASSTTGYNTEAFF.

CDR3 loop: CATSSRKTGGYNNEQFF. The CDR3 region has the DNA TGTGCCACCAGCAGCCGCAAGACAGGGGGCTACAACAATGAGCAGTTCTTC. The chain employs TRBV15 and TRBJ2-1; 10 bases map to TRBD1. Germline V gene sequence: CDR1 LNHNV, CDR2 YYDKDF (reference sequence). V was clipped by 3 bases and J by 5 bases; unmatched bases: 10. This CDR3 region has 17 residues.

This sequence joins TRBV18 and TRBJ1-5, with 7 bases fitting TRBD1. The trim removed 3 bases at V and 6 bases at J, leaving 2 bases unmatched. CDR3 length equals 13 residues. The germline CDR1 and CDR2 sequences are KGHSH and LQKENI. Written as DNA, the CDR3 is TGTGCCAGCTCACCTGACAGGGCTCAGCCCCAGCATTTT. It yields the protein CASSPDRAQPQHF.

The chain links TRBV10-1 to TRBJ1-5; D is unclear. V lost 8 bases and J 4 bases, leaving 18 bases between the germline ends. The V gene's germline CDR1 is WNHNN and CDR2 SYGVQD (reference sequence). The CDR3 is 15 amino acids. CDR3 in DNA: TGCGCCAGCCCCCAGGAAGGATGGCGAAATCAGCCCCAGCATTTT. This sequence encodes CASPQEGWRNQPQHF.

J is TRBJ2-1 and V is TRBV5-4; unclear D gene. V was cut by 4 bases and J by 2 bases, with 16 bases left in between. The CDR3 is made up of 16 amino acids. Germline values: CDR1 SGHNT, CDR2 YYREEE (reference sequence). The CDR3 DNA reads TGTGCCAGCAGCCCGGGCTTGAGCTCCACCTACAATGAGCAGTTCTTC. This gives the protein CASSPGLSSTYNEQFF.